What follows is one T cell receptor beta chain and its context. Its antigen remains unidentified. Sequenced by immunoSEQ multiplex PCR; TCRdb stores in-frame clones only, minus some. The profile shows about 35,000 clones, 70% to 85% of them singletons. The CDR3 is made up of 14 amino acids. The V gene's germline CDR1 is SNHLY and CDR2 FYNNEI. V was shortened by 5 bases and J by 1 base, with 11 bases between the two germline ends. These data are taken from a study of OX40 agonist ivuxolimab in advanced cancers. In the study overall: Ivuxolimab was administered intravenously to patients at 0.01 to 10 mg/kg every 2 weeks. People who had prior anti-PD-1, anti-PD-L1 or anti-CTLA-4 therapy could take part, and under 45% had some. General study points: Normalized T-cell clonal expansion was also low in a subset of nonresponders.

Sequenced here: CD4+ or CD8+ T cells sorted from blood, sampled in a trial of the OX40 agonist ivuxolimab. The V gene is TRBV2, the J gene TRBJ1-1; D is possibly TRBD1 (5 bases). This receptor was identified in an adult with an advanced solid tumor such as melanoma, head and neck, liver or kidney cancer. The chain's CDR3 is CASSSRAANTEAFF. The CDR3 coding sequence is TGTGCCAGCAGTTCCAGGGCAGCGAACACTGAAGCTTTCTTT.